Each of the 21 T cell receptor beta chains below was sequenced from the same sample in a study of blood T cell repertoires in COVID-19. Only in-frame clones appear in the TCRdb table, and some are missing; sequencing was by immunoSEQ multiplex PCR. Found here are some 160,000 clones, around 86% of them singletons; the top ten hold about 2.6%. Material: peripheral blood. Every receptor here comes from a woman older than 75 with COVID-19, enrolled during active disease.

Only a few counts were recorded for this clone. The chain links TRBV4-2 to TRBJ1-3; 7 bases line up with TRBD1. V lost 4 bases, J lost 5 bases, and 5 bases stayed unmatched. CDR1 and CDR2 from the germline V gene are LGHNA and YNFKEQ. This CDR3 has 14 residues. In DNA, the CDR3 is TGTGCCAGCAGCCCACGACAGGGAAGAAACACCATATATTTT. It codes for CASSPRQGRNTIYF.

CDR3 protein: CARGVGRRATETQYF. CDR3 DNA: TGTGCCAGGGGCGTGGGGCGTAGGGCGACAGAGACCCAGTACTTC. This rearrangement joins TRBV21-1 to TRBJ2-5; the table names TRBD1, a call not compared with the DNA. TRBV21-1 represents a pseudogene. The CDR3 spans 15 residues.

CDR3 residues: CASSFDSRYGYTF. The CDR3 bases are TGTGCCAGCAGCTTCGACAGCCGCTATGGCTACACCTTC. The chain carries TRBV7-2 and TRBJ1-2, with D possibly being TRBD1 (5 bases). From germline, CDR1 is SGHTA and CDR2 FQGNSA. Trimming removed 3 bases at V and 4 bases at J, with 9 bases between. The CDR3 contains 13 residues.

The rearrangement links TRBV20-1 to TRBJ2-3, with D maybe TRBD2 (5 bases). The CDR3 length is 11 residues. Germline assignment: CDR1 DFQATT and CDR2 SNEGSKA (reference sequence). The CDR3 region has the DNA TGCAGCACTCCCCCGGGGGATACGCAGTATTTT. It encodes CSTPPGDTQYF.

The chain has TRBV2 and TRBJ2-7, with a tentative D call TRBD1 (5 bases). The V end was cut by 5 bases, the J end by 5 bases, with 13 bases between. Germline V gene data show CDR1 as SNHLY and CDR2 as FYNNEI. The CDR3 length is 13 residues. The CDR3 region is CASSTQGLHEQYF. CDR3 in DNA: TGTGCCAGCAGTACCCAGGGCCTCCACGAGCAGTACTTC.

This chain uses TRBV5-4 with TRBJ2-1; TRBD2 aligns across 9 bases. The V gene end was trimmed by 2 bases and the J gene end by 6 bases; junction bases not matched to a gene: 9. The CDR3 loop spans 16 amino acids. CDR1 SGHNT and CDR2 YYREEE come from the germline V gene (reference sequence). This chain's CDR3 is CASSLLAGEGSNEQFF. Written as DNA, the CDR3 is TGTGCCAGCAGCTTATTAGCGGGAGAGGGGTCCAATGAGCAGTTCTTC.

Here the CDR3 DNA reads TGTGCCTTGGACAGGGGGAGATACGCGAACACCGGGGAGCTGTTTTTT. It yields the protein CALDRGRYANTGELFF. The chain recombines TRBV21-1 with TRBJ2-2; the D call in the table, TRBD1, was not verified against the DNA. TRBV21-1 is shown as a pseudogene. The CDR3 consists of 16 residues.

For the CDR3, the DNA is TGCAGCGTTCTAACTAGCATGGCTCAAGAGACCCAGTACTTC. The encoded protein is CSVLTSMAQETQYF. The chain carries TRBV29-1 and TRBJ2-5; D possibly corresponds to TRBD2 (6 bases). CDR1 and CDR2 from the germline V gene are SQVTM and ANQGSEA. Trimming removed 5 bases at V and 2 bases at J, with 15 bases between. This CDR3 region has 14 residues.

Points on this clone: The junction departs from the called germline gene at one end, perhaps through a read error. This rearrangement joins TRBV29-1 to TRBJ2-1, with 8 bases matching TRBD2. The CDR3 totals 15 residues. From germline, CDR1 is SQVTM and CDR2 ANQGSEA. The CDR3 reads CSVDQSGSPYDEQFF. The CDR3 nucleotides are TGCAGCGTGGACCAGAGCGGGAGTCCCTACGATGAGCAGTTCTTC.

The chain carries TRBV25-1 and TRBJ1-1; D perhaps matches TRBD1 (6 bases). The CDR3 is 14 residues long. In germline, CDR1 is MGHDK, CDR2 SYGVNS. V lost 2 bases and J lost 5, with 12 bases in between. The CDR3 loop reads CASSETGILTEAFF. The DNA for the CDR3 is TGTGCCAGCAGTGAAACAGGGATTTTGACTGAAGCTTTCTTT.

The chain recombines TRBV7-6 with TRBJ1-3, with D perhaps TRBD1 (6 bases). The V gene lost 5 bases and the J gene lost 0 bases, with 11 bases spanning the gap. The CDR3 totals 15 residues. CDR1 is SGHVS and CDR2 is FNYEAQ in the germline V gene. The CDR3 protein is CASSRGGNSGNTIYF. Written as DNA, the CDR3 is TGTGCCAGCAGCCGAGGGGGAAACTCTGGAAACACCATATATTTT.

V gene TRBV9 combines with J gene TRBJ2-1; 10 bases map to TRBD2. This CDR3 has 14 residues. Germline-derived CDR1 and CDR2 are SGDLS and YYNGEE. V gave up 4 bases and J gave up 15 bases; unmatched junction bases: 13. CDR3 DNA: TGTGCCAGCAGCAATTCCGGAAGCGGGAGGGCCCCGTTCTTC. It yields the protein CASSNSGSGRAPFF.

The CDR3, as DNA: TGCGCCAGCAGGGAGGGACTAGCGGGAGTCGGAGAGACCCAGTACTTC. Protein product: CASREGLAGVGETQYF. The rearrangement links TRBV5-1 to TRBJ2-5; 14 nucleotides line up with TRBD2. Losses at the gene ends were 5 bases for V and 4 bases for J; bases not matched to a gene: 7. Germline lookup yields CDR1 SGHRS and CDR2 YFSETQ. The CDR3 is made up of 16 amino acids.

The rearrangement joins TRBV27 to TRBJ2-1; 12 nucleotides align to TRBD1. Germline V CDR1 and CDR2: MNHEY, SMNVEV (reference sequence). The CDR3 covers 18 residues. V lost 8 bases, J lost 9 bases, and 20 bases stayed unmatched. For the CDR3, the DNA is TGTGCCAGCGGCGGGGACAGGGGGCAACGGGAGGGCCGGACTGAGCAGTTCTTC. Its protein is CASGGDRGQREGRTEQFF.

CDR3 DNA: TGTGCCAGCAGCCAAGAGGGGACTAGCGGCAATGAGCAGTTCTTC. This sequence encodes CASSQEGTSGNEQFF. The V call is TRBV4-2, the J call TRBJ2-1; TRBD2 aligns across 11 bases. Germline lookup yields CDR1 LGHNA and CDR2 YNFKEQ. There are 15 residues in the CDR3. The junction had 1 base not matched to a gene; V was cut back by 0 bases and J by 6 bases.

This chain links TRBV2 with TRBJ2-3, with 11 bases that match TRBD2. The CDR3 contains 14 residues. Germline assignment: CDR1 SNHLY and CDR2 FYNNEI. The trim removed 8 bases at V and 4 bases at J, leaving 5 bases unmatched. The CDR3 loop is CASSGLAVADTQYF. In nucleotides, the CDR3 is TGTGCCAGCTCGGGACTAGCGGTCGCAGATACGCAGTATTTT.

This clone has only one observation. The rearrangement uses TRBV18 and TRBJ2-4, with D unresolved. The V end was cut by 2 bases, the J end by 5 bases, with 7 bases between. This CDR3 region has 13 residues. CDR1 and CDR2 (germline): KGHSH, LQKENI. The CDR3 is CASSPARENIQYF. The CDR3 bases are TGTGCCAGCTCACCAGCCCGGGAAAACATTCAGTACTTC.

This clone was observed a handful of times. The V call is TRBV7-3, the J call TRBJ1-6; D unresolved. The germline V gene encodes CDR1 SGHTA and CDR2 FQGTGA. Trimming took 0 bases from V and 3 from J, leaving 6 bases between them. The CDR3 is made up of 15 amino acids. The CDR3 reads CASSLTVDYNSPLHF. The DNA for the CDR3 is TGTGCCAGCAGCTTAACAGTAGACTATAATTCACCCCTCCACTTT.

The chain has TRBV5-1 and TRBJ1-2; D is perhaps TRBD1 (5 bases). The germline V and J ends were trimmed by 0 bases and 3 bases, with 12 bases remaining between them. This CDR3 has 15 amino acids. Germline-derived CDR1 and CDR2 are SGHRS and YFSETQ. CDR3 sequence: CASSLEGTTHYGYTF. The CDR3 DNA is TGCGCCAGCAGCTTGGAGGGGACTACCCACTATGGCTACACCTTC.

The chain links TRBV7-9 to TRBJ2-1; 10 bases align to TRBD1. CDR1 and CDR2 from the germline V gene are SEHNR and FQNEAQ (reference sequence). The CDR3 contains 17 residues. V trimming: 5 bases; J trimming: 1 base; junction bases outside the gene matches: 8. Written as DNA, the CDR3 is TGTGCCAGCAGCCCCAGCGGGGGACAGGGGTCCTACAATGAGCAGTTCTTC. Translation gives CASSPSGGQGSYNEQFF.

The rearrangement uses TRBV4-2 and TRBJ1-2, with a tentative D call TRBD1 (6 bases). Germline lookup yields CDR1 LGHNA and CDR2 YNFKEQ. This CDR3 region has 17 residues. Trimming took 1 base from V and 8 from J, leaving 23 bases between them. Written as DNA, the CDR3 is TGTGCCAGCAGCCAAGTACCCCGGGGACACCCATCGGAAGGCTACACCTTC. Encoded protein: CASSQVPRGHPSEGYTF.